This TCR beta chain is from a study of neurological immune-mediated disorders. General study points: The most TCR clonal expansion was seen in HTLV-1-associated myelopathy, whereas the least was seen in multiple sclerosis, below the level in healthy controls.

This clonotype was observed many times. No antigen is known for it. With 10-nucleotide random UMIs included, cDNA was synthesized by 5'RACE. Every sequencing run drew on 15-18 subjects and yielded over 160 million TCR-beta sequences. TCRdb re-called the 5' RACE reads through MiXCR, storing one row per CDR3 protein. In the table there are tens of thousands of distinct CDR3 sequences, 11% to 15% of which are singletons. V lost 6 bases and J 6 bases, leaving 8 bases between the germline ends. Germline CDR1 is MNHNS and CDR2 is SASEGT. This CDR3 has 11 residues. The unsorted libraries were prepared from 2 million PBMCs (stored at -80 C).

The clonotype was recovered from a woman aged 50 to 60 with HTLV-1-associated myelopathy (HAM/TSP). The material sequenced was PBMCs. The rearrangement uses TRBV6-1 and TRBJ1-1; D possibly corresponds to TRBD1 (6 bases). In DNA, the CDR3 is TGTGCCAGCAGGGACAGCCCTGAAGCTTTCTTT. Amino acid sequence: CASRDSPEAFF.